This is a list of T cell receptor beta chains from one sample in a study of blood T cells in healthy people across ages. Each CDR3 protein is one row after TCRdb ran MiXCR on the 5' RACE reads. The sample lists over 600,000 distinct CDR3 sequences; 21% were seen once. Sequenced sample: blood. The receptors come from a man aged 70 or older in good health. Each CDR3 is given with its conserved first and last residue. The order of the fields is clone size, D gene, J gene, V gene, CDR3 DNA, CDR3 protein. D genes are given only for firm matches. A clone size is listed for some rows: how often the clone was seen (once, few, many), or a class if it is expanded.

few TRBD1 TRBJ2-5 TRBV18 TGTGCCAGCTCACCGACAGGGAGTAACGAGACCCAGTACTTC CASSPTGSNETQYF
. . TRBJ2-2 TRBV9 TGTGCCAGCAGCGTAGGCGGTTCTGCGGGATCCGGGGAGCTGTTTTTT CASSVGGSAGSGELFF
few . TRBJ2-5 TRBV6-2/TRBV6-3 TGTGCCAGCAGTTACGCGGGAATCAAAGAGACCCAGTACTTC CASSYAGIKETQYF
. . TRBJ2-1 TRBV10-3 TGTGCCATCAGTGAGTCATCAGGTAACTCCTACAATGAGCAGTTCTTC CAISESSGNSYNEQFF
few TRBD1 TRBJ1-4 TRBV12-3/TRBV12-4 TGTGCCAGCACCCCTCTTACAGGGGGCGAAAAACTGTTTTTT CASTPLTGGEKLFF
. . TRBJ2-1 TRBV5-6 TGTGCCAGCAGCATAGACAGCCGCTCCTACAATGAGCAGTTCTTC CASSIDSRSYNEQFF
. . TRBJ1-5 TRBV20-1 TGCAGTGCTAGAGAAGGCCAGGGGCCCCAGCATTTT CSAREGQGPQHF
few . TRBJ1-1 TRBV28 TGTGCCAGCGGAGGGGACACCTTGAACACTGAAGCTTTCTTT CASGGDTLNTEAFF
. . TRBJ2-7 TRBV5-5 TGTGCCAGCAGCTTGGAAATGGGACACTCCTACGAGCAGTACTTC CASSLEMGHSYEQYF
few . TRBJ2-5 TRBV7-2 TGTGCCAGCAGCTTCCAGCGGCAAGGGACCCAGTACTTC CASSFQRQGTQYF
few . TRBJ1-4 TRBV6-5 TGTGCCAGCAGACCGACAGTCCTAGGTGAAAAACTGTTTTTT CASRPTVLGEKLFF
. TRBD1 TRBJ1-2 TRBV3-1 TGTGCCAGCAGCCCCACTCGACAGGGAATCTATGGCTACACCTTC CASSPTRQGIYGYTF
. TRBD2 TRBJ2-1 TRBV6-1 TGTGCCAGCAGGGATACTAGCGGGAGTTGGTCCAATGAGCAGTTCTTC CASRDTSGSWSNEQFF
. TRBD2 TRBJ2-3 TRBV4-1 TGCGCCAGCAGCCATCTTACTAGCGGGACTGAAGATACGCAGTATTTT CASSHLTSGTEDTQYF
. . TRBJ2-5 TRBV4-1 TGCGCCAGCAGCCAAGATCTAACAGCCCAAGAGACCCAGTACTTC CASSQDLTAQETQYF
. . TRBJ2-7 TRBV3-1 TGTGCCAGCAGCCAGGGTCGGGCCTACGAGCAGTACTTC CASSQGRAYEQYF
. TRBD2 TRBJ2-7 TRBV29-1 TGCAGCGTCGGAACTAGCGAACTCTACGAGCAGTACTTC CSVGTSELYEQYF
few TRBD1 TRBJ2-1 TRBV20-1 TGCAGTGCCAAGACAGGGCACAATGAGCAGTTCTTC CSAKTGHNEQFF
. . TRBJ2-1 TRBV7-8 TGTGCCAGCAGCTTAGAGCGGGCGAGCTCCTACAATGAGCAGTTCTTC CASSLERASSYNEQFF
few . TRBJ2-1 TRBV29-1 TGCAGCGTTGCACAGGGAGTCTACAATGAGCAGTTCTTC CSVAQGVYNEQFF
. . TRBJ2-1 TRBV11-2 TGTGCCAGCAGCCTCCCCGGGACCACGCGAAATGAGCAGTTCTTC CASSLPGTTRNEQFF
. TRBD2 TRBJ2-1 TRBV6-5 TGTGCCAGCAGCCCGGGACTAGCGGGCGGTGAGCAGTTCTTC CASSPGLAGGEQFF
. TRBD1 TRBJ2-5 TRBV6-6 TGTGCCAGCAGGCCAGGACAGGGAATCCAAGAGACCCAGTACTTC CASRPGQGIQETQYF
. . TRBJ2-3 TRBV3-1 TGTGCCAGCAGCCAGAAAGGTGCAGATACGCAGTATTTT CASSQKGADTQYF